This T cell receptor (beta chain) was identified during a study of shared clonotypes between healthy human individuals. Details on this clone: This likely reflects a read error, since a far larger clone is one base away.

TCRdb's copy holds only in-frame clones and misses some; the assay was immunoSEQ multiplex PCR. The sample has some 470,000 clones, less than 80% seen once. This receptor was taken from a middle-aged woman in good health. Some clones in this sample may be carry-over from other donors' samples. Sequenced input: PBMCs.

The CDR3 is CTTSRGTGGSTDTQYF. The CDR3 DNA is TGTACCACCAGCAGGGGCACAGGGGGCAGCACAGATACGCAGTATTTT. V is TRBV15 and J is TRBJ2-3; 9 bases agree with TRBD1. Germline V gene data show CDR1 as LNHNV and CDR2 as YYDKDF (reference sequence). The CDR3 has 16 amino acids.